This TCR beta chain stems from a study of CD8+ T cells in alopecia areata. The CDR3 has 18 amino acids. Germline assignment: CDR1 MNHNS and CDR2 SASEGT. V lost 3 bases to trimming and J lost 0 bases, with 15 bases between them. Once RNA had been extracted, it was reverse transcribed into cDNA to act as the sequencing template. This table comes from immunoSEQ multiplex PCR, and its TCRdb copy is limited to in-frame clones, with some not included. The data show approximately 99,000 clones, under 60% seen once. The genes are TRBV6-1 and TRBJ2-6; no definite D call. The source is a human donor with alopecia areata. The sample taken for sequencing was NKG2D-low CD8+ T cells sorted from blood. CDR3 sequence: CASSEPFTRVSGANVLTF. The CDR3 DNA sequence: TGTGCCAGCAGTGAGCCGTTCACCCGGGTCTCTGGGGCCAACGTCCTGACTTTC.